This T cell receptor (beta chain) was retrieved from a study of beta chain features in type 1 diabetes. The entirety of the isolated RNA underwent reverse transcription, so expressed TCRB transcripts were sequenced. Some clones are missing from TCRdb's copy, which holds only in-frame ones; the method was immunoSEQ multiplex PCR. The table shows almost 350,000 clones, with 7.5% to 9% occurring only once. This receptor was taken from a young woman in good health. Material: central memory CD4+ T cells from blood.

The chain's CDR3 is CAISTGNEQYF. CDR3 bases: TGTGCCATCAGTACAGGGAACGAGCAGTACTTC. This chain connects TRBV10-3 to TRBJ2-7; D perhaps matches TRBD1 (6 bases). CDR3 length: 11 residues. Germline CDR1 is ENHRY and CDR2 is SYGVKD. V was pared by 5 bases and J by 5 bases, with 7 bases between.